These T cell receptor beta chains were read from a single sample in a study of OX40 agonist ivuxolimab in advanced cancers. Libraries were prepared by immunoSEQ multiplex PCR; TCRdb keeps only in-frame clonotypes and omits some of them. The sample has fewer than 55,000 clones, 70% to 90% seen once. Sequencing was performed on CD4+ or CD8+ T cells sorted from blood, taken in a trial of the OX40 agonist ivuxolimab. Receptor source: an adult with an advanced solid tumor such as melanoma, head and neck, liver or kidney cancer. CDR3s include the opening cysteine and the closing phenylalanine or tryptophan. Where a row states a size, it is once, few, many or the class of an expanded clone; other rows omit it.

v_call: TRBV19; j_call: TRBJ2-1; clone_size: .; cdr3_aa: CASSGPDRGGYNEQFF
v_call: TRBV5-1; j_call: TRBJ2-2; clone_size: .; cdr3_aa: CASSLALLAGAANTGELFF
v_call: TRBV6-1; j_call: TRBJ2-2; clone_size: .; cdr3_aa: CASSELAGSTGELFF
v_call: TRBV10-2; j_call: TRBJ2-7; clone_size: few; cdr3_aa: CASSESRGGEQYF
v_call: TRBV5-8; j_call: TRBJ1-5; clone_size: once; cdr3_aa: CASSPTGTGYQPQHF
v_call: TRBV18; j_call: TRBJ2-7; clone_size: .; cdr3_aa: CASSPRQELLSEQYF
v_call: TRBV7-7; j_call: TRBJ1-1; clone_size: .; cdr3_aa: CASSLDLNTEAFF
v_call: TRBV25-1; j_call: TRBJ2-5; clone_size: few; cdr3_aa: CASSERGEETQYF
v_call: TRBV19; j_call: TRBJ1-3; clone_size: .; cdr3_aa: CASSSRTDSGNTIYF
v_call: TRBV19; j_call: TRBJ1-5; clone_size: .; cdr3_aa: CASRTQGFDQPQHF
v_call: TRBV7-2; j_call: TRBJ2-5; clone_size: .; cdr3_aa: CASSLLAETETQYF
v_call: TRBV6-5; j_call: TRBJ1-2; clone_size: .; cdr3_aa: CASSYLTADHGYTF
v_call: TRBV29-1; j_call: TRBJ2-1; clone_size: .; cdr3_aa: CSVNRGTGRVGEQFF
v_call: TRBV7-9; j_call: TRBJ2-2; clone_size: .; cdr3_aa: CASHSGALNTGELFF
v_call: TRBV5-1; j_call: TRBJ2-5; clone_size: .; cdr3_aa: CASSRETGQETQYF
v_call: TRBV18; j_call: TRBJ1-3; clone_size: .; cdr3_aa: CASSPSRGAGNTIYF
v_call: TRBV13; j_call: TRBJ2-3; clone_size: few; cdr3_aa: CASSSSWVDTQYF
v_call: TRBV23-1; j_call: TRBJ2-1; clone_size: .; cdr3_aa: CASSVLDEQFF
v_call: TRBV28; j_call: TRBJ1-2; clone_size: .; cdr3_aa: CASRAGSNRSGYTF
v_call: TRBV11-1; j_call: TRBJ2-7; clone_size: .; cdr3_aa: CASSFGGLAGTYEQYF
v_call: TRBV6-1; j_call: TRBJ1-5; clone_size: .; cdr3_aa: CASSENQGTNQPQHF
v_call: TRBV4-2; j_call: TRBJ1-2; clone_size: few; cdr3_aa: CASSQAGTGDLGGYTF
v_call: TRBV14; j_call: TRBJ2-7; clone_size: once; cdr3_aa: CASSQDSVAGPYEQYF
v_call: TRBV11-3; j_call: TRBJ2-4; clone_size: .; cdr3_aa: CASSLARGQGSIQYF
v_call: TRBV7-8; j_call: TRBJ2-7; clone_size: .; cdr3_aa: CASSQGDRSYEQYF
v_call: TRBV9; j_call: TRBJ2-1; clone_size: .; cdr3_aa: CASSVDELDEQFF
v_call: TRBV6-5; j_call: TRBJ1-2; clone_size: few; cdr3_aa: CASSYSRGDGYGYTF